Sequencing of this T cell receptor beta chain was carried out in a study of tumor-infiltrating lymphocytes in localized non-small cell lung cancer. This table comes from immunoSEQ multiplex PCR, and its TCRdb copy is limited to in-frame clones, with some not included. The sample includes under 3,500 clones, about 62% seen only once; the top ten take roughly 9.7%. The CDR3 sequence is 16 residues long. The chain recombines TRBV21-1 with TRBJ2-7; the D call of TRBD2 is as the table states it, not checked on the DNA. TRBV21-1 is annotated as a pseudogene. The TCR comes from a human donor with non-small cell lung cancer. Sequenced sample: uninvolved lung tissue not adjacent to the tumor. The CDR3 DNA sequence: TGTGCCAGCAGCAAAGGGTGGGGGCTAGCGGTCTACGAGCAGTACTTC. Its translation: CASSKGWGLAVYEQYF.